These 3 T cell receptor beta chains were sequenced from one sample in a study of tumor and adjacent non-tumor tissue in lung cancer. Three rounds of nested PCR, following a modified ARM-PCR protocol, produced the TCRbeta library. TCRdb ran MiXCR on the multiplex PCR reads and lists one entry per CDR3 protein. The table includes about 86,000 distinct CDR3 sequences, around 82% detected once. RNA was extracted from bulk tissue without any cell sorting. This non-tumor lung sample came from over 3 cm beyond the tumor edge. Sequencing was performed on distant non-tumor lung tissue. Every receptor here comes from a woman between 45 and 65 years old with non-small cell lung cancer.

A word on this clonotype: Given the absence of the conserved phenylalanine or tryptophan at the CDR3 end, a read error is likely. The rearrangement joins TRBV6-1 to TRBJ2-7; tentatively, D is TRBD2 (6 bases). The CDR3 spans 16 residues. Deletions cut 5 bases from V and 3 bases from J, with 20 bases between. CDR1 MNHNS and CDR2 SASEGT come from the germline V gene. The CDR3 sequence: CASSPVVTGGNYEQYL. CDR3 nucleotide sequence: TGTGCCAGCAGTCCCGTTGTAACGGGCGGGAACTACGAGCAGTACTTG.

The rearrangement joins TRBV14 to TRBJ1-4, with no clear D. This CDR3 is built from 14 residues. Germline V gene data show CDR1 as SGHDN and CDR2 as FVKESK. CDR3 sequence: CTCSGGFVNEKLFF. CDR3 coding DNA: TGTACCTGCAGCGGCGGGTTTGTAAATGAAAAACTGTTTTTT.

This clonotype has just one count. The junction departs from germline at one end; a sequencing error may be responsible. The chain combines TRBV11-2 with TRBJ2-3; D is perhaps TRBD1 or TRBD2 (5 bases each). This CDR3 is built from 13 residues. Germline CDR1 and CDR2: SGHAT and FQNNGV. Here the CDR3 reads CAGSLGTEDTQCF. DNA for the CDR3: TGTGCCGGCAGCTTAGGGACGGAGGATACGCAGTGTTTT.